These T cell receptor beta chains were read from a single sample in a study of vaccination and CD4 T cells after COVID-19. TCRdb ran MiXCR on the PCR reads and lists one entry per CDR3 protein. The sample includes under 20,000 distinct CDR3 sequences, around four fifths of them seen just once. No antigen is known for these receptors. The specimen was CD4+ T cells from blood, cultured in vitro, collected after SARS-CoV-2 vaccination. Receptor source: a human donor who received a COVID-19 vaccine. CDR3s include the opening cysteine and the closing phenylalanine or tryptophan. The D gene is left open where the match is weak. The size of a clone is reported for some rows only, either as once, few or many, or as a class for expanded clones.

TRBJ2-3 | - | few | TRBV12-5 | TGTGCTAGTGGTTTGGGTACCGCGGCTACGCAGTATTTT | CASGLGTAATQYF
TRBJ1-6 | - | - | TRBV10-1 | TGCGCCAGCAGTGCCGTTAGGGGAGCACCCCTCCACTTT | CASSAVRGAPLHF
TRBJ2-2 | - | - | TRBV25-1 | TGTGCCAGCACTTCAGGGACCTACACCGGGGAGCTGTTTTTT | CASTSGTYTGELFF
TRBJ2-1 | - | - | TRBV5-4 | TGTGCCAGCAGCGCGGGACAGCCTTCCTACAATGAGCAGTTCTTC | CASSAGQPSYNEQFF
TRBJ1-2 | - | - | TRBV7-6 | TGTGCCAGCAGCCCTGACAGGATCTATGGCTACACCTTC | CASSPDRIYGYTF
TRBJ1-5 | - | - | TRBV7-8 | TGTGCCAGCAGCTTAGGGGTCAGTTGGAGGAATAGCAATCAGCCCCAGCATTTT | CASSLGVSWRNSNQPQHF
TRBJ2-7 | - | - | TRBV6-1 | TGTGCCAGCAGGGGTAGCGTACCGGGATACGAGCAGTACTTC | CASRGSVPGYEQYF
TRBJ2-4 | TRBD1 | - | TRBV20-1 | TGCAGTGCTTTACAGGGGGTTCTAGCCAAAAACATTCAGTACTTC | CSALQGVLAKNIQYF
TRBJ2-5 | TRBD1 | - | TRBV24-1 | TGTGCCACCAGTGATCCCTGGACAGGGAACCAAGAGACCCAGTACTTC | CATSDPWTGNQETQYF
TRBJ1-2 | - | once | TRBV3-1 | TGTGCCAGCAGCCAAGATCTTACGGTCTCCTACACCTTC | CASSQDLTVSYTF
TRBJ2-2 | - | once | TRBV27 | TGTGCCAGCAGGCGGGCAGACAACACCGGGGAGCTGTTTTTT | CASRRADNTGELFF
TRBJ1-6 | - | - | TRBV25-1 | TGTGCCAGCAGTGAATATAGGGGCGCAAGCTCCTATAATTCACCCCTCCACTTT | CASSEYRGASSYNSPLHF
TRBJ1-2 | - | - | TRBV27 | TGTGCCAGCAGGATTCCGGACATCAGGGGCTATGGCTACACCTTC | CASRIPDIRGYGYTF
TRBJ2-7 | TRBD1 | - | TRBV2 | TGTGCCAGCATGGGTGACAGGGCTTACGAGCAGTACTTC | CASMGDRAYEQYF
TRBJ1-5 | - | - | TRBV19 | TGTGCCAGTAGCAGAAAGACAGCTTCCAATCAGCCCCAGCATTTT | CASSRKTASNQPQHF
TRBJ1-5 | TRBD1 | - | TRBV12-3/TRBV12-4 | TGTGCCAGCAGTTTGACAGGGAGGTGGGATCAGCCCCAGCATTTT | CASSLTGRWDQPQHF